The present entry profiles one TCR beta chain with its context. Antigen specificity is unknown. TCRdb's copy holds only in-frame clones and misses some; the assay was immunoSEQ multiplex PCR. The repertoire holds under 110,000 clones, with about 89% as singletons. The data are from a study of PD-1 blockade in classical Hodgkin lymphoma. As for the study in general: Once every 2 weeks, patients received intravenous nivolumab at 3 mg/kg.

Every one of the patients relapsed after autologous stem cell transplantation (brentuximab vedotin exposure was variable). Study findings and constraints: Before treatment, complete responders showed about the same diversity as newly diagnosed patients. Whereas CD4+ TCR diversity had risen significantly by C4D1, CD8+ TCR diversity had not.

This clonotype was obtained from a human donor with classical Hodgkin lymphoma. The specimen was peripheral blood mononuclear cells (PBMCs), collected before the second cycle of nivolumab.

The CDR3 DNA reads TGTGCCAGCAGCCGAGGACAGGGGGATGGCTACACCTTC. Translation: CASSRGQGDGYTF. The chain carries TRBV6-5 and TRBJ1-2, with 10 positions matching TRBD1. CDR1 and CDR2 (germline): MNHEY, SVGAGI. The CDR3 length is 13 residues. The J segment lost 6 bases and the V segment lost 6 bases, leaving 4 bases of the junction unmatched.